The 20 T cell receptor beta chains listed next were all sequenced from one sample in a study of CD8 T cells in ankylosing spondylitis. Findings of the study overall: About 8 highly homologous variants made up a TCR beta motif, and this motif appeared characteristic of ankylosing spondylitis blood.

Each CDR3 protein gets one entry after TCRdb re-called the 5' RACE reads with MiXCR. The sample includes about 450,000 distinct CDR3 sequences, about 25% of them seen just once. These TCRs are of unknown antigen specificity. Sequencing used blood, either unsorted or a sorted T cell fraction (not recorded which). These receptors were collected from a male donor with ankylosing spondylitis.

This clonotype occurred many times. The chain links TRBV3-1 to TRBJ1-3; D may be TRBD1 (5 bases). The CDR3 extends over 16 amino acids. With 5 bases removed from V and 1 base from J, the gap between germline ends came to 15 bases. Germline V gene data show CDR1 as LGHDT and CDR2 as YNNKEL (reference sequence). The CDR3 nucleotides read TGTGCCAGCAGCTTAGCAGGGATGCATTCTGGAAACACCATATATTTT. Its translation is CASSLAGMHSGNTIYF.

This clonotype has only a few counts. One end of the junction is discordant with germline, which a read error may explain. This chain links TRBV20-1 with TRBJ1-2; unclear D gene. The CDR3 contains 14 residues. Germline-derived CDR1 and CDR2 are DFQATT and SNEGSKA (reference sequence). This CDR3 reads CSARVMGRPRLPYF. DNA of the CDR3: TGCAGTGCTAGAGTGATGGGCCGTCCGCGACTTCCCTATTTC.

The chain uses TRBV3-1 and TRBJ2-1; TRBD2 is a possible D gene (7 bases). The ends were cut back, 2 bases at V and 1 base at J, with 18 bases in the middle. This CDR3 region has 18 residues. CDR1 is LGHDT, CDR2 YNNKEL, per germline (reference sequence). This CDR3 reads CASSQRGLTGRSYNEQFF. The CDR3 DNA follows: TGTGCCAGCAGCCAACGGGGACTAACAGGGAGGTCCTACAATGAGCAGTTCTTC.

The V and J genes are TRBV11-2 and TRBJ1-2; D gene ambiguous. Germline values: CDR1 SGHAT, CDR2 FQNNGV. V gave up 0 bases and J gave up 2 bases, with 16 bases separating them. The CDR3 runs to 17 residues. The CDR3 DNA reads TGTGCCAGCAGCTTAGATTTGAAGGGAGGTGCGAACTATGGCTACACCTTC. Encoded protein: CASSLDLKGGANYGYTF.

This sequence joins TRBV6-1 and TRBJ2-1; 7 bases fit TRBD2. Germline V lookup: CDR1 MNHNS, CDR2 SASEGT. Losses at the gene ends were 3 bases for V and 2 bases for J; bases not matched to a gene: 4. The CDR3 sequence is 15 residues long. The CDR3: CASSDLAGAYNEQFF. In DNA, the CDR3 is TGTGCCAGCAGTGACCTGGCGGGGGCCTACAATGAGCAGTTCTTC.

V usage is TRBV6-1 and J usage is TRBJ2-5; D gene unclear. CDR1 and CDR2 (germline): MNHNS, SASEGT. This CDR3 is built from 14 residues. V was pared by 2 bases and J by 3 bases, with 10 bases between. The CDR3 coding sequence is TGTGCCAGCAGTGAATATGGGTTAGAAGAGACCCAGTACTTC. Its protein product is CASSEYGLEETQYF.

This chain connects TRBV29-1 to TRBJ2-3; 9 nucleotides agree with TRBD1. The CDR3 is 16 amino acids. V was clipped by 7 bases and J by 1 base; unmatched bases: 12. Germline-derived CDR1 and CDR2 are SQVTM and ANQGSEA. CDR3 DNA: TGCAGCGCCACAGGGGGCATCGATGTGGGCACAGATACGCAGTATTTT. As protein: CSATGGIDVGTDTQYF.

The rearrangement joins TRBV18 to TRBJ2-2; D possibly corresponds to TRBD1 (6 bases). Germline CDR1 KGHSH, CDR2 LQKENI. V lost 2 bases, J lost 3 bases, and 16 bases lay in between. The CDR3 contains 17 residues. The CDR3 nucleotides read TGTGCCAGCTCACCAGCGAGGCAGGGGCGATACACCGGGGAGCTGTTTTTT. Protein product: CASSPARQGRYTGELFF.

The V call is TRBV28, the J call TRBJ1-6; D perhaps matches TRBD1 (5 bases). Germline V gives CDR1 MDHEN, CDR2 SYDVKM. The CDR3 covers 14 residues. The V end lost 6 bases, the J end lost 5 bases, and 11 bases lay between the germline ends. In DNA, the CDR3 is TGTGCCAGCAGCCGTGGGGGAGATAATTCACCCCTCCACTTT. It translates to CASSRGGDNSPLHF.

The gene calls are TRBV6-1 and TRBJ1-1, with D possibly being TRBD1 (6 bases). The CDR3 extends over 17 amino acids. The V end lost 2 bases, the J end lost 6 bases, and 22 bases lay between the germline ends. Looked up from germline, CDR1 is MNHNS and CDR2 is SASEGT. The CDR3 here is CASSENLWGAHRPEAFF. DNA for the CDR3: TGTGCCAGCAGTGAAAACCTTTGGGGGGCGCACCGCCCTGAAGCTTTCTTT.

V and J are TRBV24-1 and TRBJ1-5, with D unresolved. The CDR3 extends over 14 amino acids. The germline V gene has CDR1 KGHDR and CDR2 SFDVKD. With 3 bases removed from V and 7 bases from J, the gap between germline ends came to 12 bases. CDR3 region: CATSDTRGSQPQHF. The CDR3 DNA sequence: TGTGCCACCAGTGATACTCGGGGTTCACAGCCCCAGCATTTT.

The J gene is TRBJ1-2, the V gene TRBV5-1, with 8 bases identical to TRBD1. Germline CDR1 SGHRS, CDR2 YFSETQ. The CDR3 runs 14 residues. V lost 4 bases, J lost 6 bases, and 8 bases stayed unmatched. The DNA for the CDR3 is TGCGCCAGCAGCCCCCTGGGCAGGGGGCATGGCTACACCTTC. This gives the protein CASSPLGRGHGYTF.

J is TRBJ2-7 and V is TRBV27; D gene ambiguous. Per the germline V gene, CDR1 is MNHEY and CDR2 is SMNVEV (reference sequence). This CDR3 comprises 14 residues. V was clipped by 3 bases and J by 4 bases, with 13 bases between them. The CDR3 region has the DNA TGTGCCAGCAGTTTGATTGGGGATTTTTACGAGCAGTACTTC. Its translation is CASSLIGDFYEQYF.

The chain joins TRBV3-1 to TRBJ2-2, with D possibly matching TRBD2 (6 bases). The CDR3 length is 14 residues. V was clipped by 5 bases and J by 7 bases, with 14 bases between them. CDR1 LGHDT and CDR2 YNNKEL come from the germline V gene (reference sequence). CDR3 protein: CASSFGTDIGELFF. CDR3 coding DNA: TGTGCCAGCAGCTTTGGGACTGATATCGGGGAGCTGTTTTTT.

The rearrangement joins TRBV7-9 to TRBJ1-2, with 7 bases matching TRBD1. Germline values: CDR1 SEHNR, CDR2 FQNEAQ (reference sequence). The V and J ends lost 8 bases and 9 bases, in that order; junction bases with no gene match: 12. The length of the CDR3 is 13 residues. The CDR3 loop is CASERGTDGSYTF. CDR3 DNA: TGTGCCAGCGAACGCGGGACAGATGGGAGCTACACCTTC. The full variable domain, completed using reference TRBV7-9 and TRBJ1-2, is DTGVSQNPRHKITKRGQNVTFRCDPISEHNRLYWYRQTLGQGPEFLTYFQNEAQLEKSRLLSDRFSAERPKGSFSTLEIQRTEQGDSAMYLCASERGTDGSYTFGSGTRLTVV.

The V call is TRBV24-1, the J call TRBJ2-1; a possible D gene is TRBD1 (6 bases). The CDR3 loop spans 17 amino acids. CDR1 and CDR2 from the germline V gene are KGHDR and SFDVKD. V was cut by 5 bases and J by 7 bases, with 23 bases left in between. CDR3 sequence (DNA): TGTGCCACCAGTGGGCCTTCACAGGGAGTTTGGCAAAATGAGCAGTTCTTC. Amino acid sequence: CATSGPSQGVWQNEQFF.

The CDR3 DNA sequence: TGCGCCAGTTCCCCTGTCAGAACCGGGGAGCTGTTTTTT. Translated: CASSPVRTGELFF. The rearrangement links TRBV10-1 to TRBJ2-2; D is undetermined. Trimming cost V 9 bases and J 5 bases, with 13 bases left between them. There are 13 residues in the CDR3. Germline CDR1 WNHNN, CDR2 SYGVQD (reference sequence).

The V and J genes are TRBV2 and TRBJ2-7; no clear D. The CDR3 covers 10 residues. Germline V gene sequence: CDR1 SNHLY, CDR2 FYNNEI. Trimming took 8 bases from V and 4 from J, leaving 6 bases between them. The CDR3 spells CASGWYEQYV. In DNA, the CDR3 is TGTGCCAGCGGATGGTACGAGCAGTACGTC.

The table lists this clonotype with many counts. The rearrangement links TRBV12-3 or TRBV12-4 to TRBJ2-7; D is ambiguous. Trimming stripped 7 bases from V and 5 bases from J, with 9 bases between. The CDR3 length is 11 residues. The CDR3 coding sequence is TGTGCCAGCAAGGGATTCGACGAGCAGTACTTC. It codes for CASKGFDEQYF.

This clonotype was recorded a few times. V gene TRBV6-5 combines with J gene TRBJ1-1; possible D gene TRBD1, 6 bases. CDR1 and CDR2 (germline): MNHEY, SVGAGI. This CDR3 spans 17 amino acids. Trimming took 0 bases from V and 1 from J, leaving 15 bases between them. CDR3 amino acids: CASSYSTRGSGNTEAFF. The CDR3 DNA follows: TGTGCCAGCAGTTACTCGACAAGGGGGTCGGGGAACACTGAAGCTTTCTTT.